The entry below describes one T cell receptor (beta chain). V gave up 3 bases and J gave up 7 bases, with 15 bases separating them. This CDR3 comprises 14 residues. Germline V gene data show CDR1 as LGHDT and CDR2 as YNNKEL (reference sequence). The data were taken from a study of blood T cell repertoires in COVID-19. Study context: T cells, B-cell-depleted T cells, or PBMCs provided the cDNA or gDNA that served as material.

In the authors' methods: The assay estimated nucleated cells by amplifying reference gene primers. The assay was immunoSEQ multiplex PCR, and TCRdb's table has in-frame clones only and misses some. The V and J calls and clone size are taken from that table; D and trimming were inferred from the DNA. The sample holds about 120,000 clones, around 76% seen once. Sequencing was performed on peripheral blood. The chain recombines TRBV3-1 (or the pseudogene TRBV3-2) with TRBJ1-2; D might be TRBD1 (5 bases). The receptor comes from a woman aged 80 or over with acute or convalescent COVID-19. CDR3 loop: CASSQAGSGTGYTF. The DNA for the CDR3 is TGTGCCAGCAGCCAGGCAGGGTCGGGCACTGGCTACACCTTC.